A single sample gave rise to the 23 T cell receptor beta chains below, sequenced in a study of blood T cell repertoires in COVID-19 (dated by TCRdb to the early 2020s). Libraries were constructed by the immunoSEQ multiplex PCR assay. Not all clones reach the TCRdb copy of this immuneACCESS table, which keeps in-frame sequences only. Checked studies attribute under half of the gap to unresolved V genes and leave the rest unexplained. The sample records about 250,000 clones, roughly 89% of which are singletons. The top ten constitute under 2.5% of the sample. Sequencing was performed on peripheral blood. Receptor source: a woman aged 60-70 years with COVID-19, enrolled during active disease.

The chain links TRBV5-5 to TRBJ1-4; D is perhaps TRBD1 (5 bases). CDR1 and CDR2 (germline): SGHKS, YYEKEE (reference sequence). The CDR3 sequence is 17 residues long. Trimming cost V 2 bases and J 0 bases, with 14 bases left between them. The CDR3 protein is CASSFPGTGPTNEKLFF. CDR3 DNA sequence: TGTGCCAGCAGCTTCCCAGGAACAGGCCCAACTAATGAAAAACTGTTTTTT.

V usage is TRBV5-6 and J usage is TRBJ2-2; a possible D gene is TRBD2 (7 bases). There are 14 residues in the CDR3. The ends were cut back, 3 bases at V and 4 bases at J, with 10 bases in the middle. Per the germline V gene, CDR1 is SGHDT and CDR2 is YYEEEE. Written as DNA, the CDR3 is TGTGCCAGCAGCTGGGGGGGCGGCACCGGGGAGCTGTTTTTT. This encodes CASSWGGGTGELFF. Full variable domain (missing parts from reference TRBV5-6 and TRBJ2-2): DAGVTQSPTHLIKTRGQQVTLRCSPKSGHDTVSWYQQALGQGPQFIFQYYEEEERQRGNFPDRFSGHQFPNYSSELNVNALLLGDSALYLCASSWGGGTGELFFGEGSRLTVL.

The count of this clone is one. This chain connects TRBV27 to TRBJ1-5, with 8 bases aligning to TRBD1. CDR1 and CDR2 from the germline V gene are MNHEY and SMNVEV (reference sequence). This CDR3 comprises 15 residues. The junction had 7 bases not matched to a gene; V was cut back by 4 bases and J by 5 bases. CDR3 bases: TGTGCCAGCAGTTCCCGGACAGGGCCCTATCAGCCCCAGCATTTT. Its protein product is CASSSRTGPYQPQHF.

In DNA, the CDR3 is TGTGCCAGTAGTATTTTGGGGAACGGGAATGGGGCCAACGTCCTGACTTTC. Protein sequence: CASSILGNGNGANVLTF. The chain couples TRBV19 to TRBJ2-6; weak D call: TRBD2 (5 bases). There are 17 residues in the CDR3. Trimming removed 3 bases at V and 3 bases at J, with 15 bases between. Germline CDR1 LNHDA, CDR2 SQIVND (reference sequence).

The V gene is TRBV19, the J gene TRBJ1-2; D gene uncertain. The germline gives CDR1 LNHDA, CDR2 SQIVND (reference sequence). This CDR3 spans 15 amino acids. Trimming stripped 3 bases from V and 5 bases from J, with 16 bases between. For the CDR3, the DNA is TGTGCCAGTAGTATGAACTCGGGAGGGATGTATGGCTACACCTTC. This codes for CASSMNSGGMYGYTF. Using reference TRBV19 and TRBJ1-2 for the parts outside the CDR3, the full variable domain is DGGITQSPKYLFRKEGQNVTLSCEQNLNHDAMYWYRQDPGQGLRLIYYSQIVNDFQKGDIAEGYSVSREKKESFPLTVTSAQKNPTAFYLCASSMNSGGMYGYTFGSGTRLTVV.

V and J are TRBV3-1 (or the pseudogene TRBV3-2) and TRBJ1-2, with 7 nucleotides matching TRBD1. V was clipped by 4 bases and J by 2 bases; unmatched bases: 4. Germline V gene data show CDR1 as LGHDT and CDR2 as YNNKEL (reference sequence). The CDR3 consists of 14 residues. CDR3 residues: CASSPLTGNYGYTF. In DNA, the CDR3 is TGTGCCAGCAGCCCACTGACAGGGAACTATGGCTACACCTTC.

The CDR3 nucleotides read TGCGCCAGCAGCCTCGGGACTAGCGGGATCTACGAGCAGTACTTC. It codes for CASSLGTSGIYEQYF. The V and J genes are TRBV4-3 and TRBJ2-7, with 13 bases that match TRBD2. This CDR3 contains 15 residues. The trim removed 4 bases at V and 3 bases at J, leaving 3 bases unmatched. CDR1 is LGHNA and CDR2 is YSLEER in the germline V gene.

Only a few counts were recorded for this clone. V gene TRBV27 combines with J gene TRBJ1-1, with D uncertain. The V end was cut by 6 bases, the J end by 2 bases, with 16 bases between. Germline V gives CDR1 MNHEY, CDR2 SMNVEV (reference sequence). This CDR3 contains 15 residues. Here the CDR3 DNA reads TGTGCCAGCAGAGTTACGCAAGAGCCAAACACTGAAGCTTTCTTT. Its protein is CASRVTQEPNTEAFF.

The V and J genes are TRBV19 and TRBJ2-3, with 12 bases identical to TRBD1. The germline V gene has CDR1 LNHDA and CDR2 SQIVND (reference sequence). There are 16 residues in the CDR3. V was pared by 1 base and J by 4 bases, with 3 bases of the junction left unmatched. CDR3 amino acids: CASSIVGTGGPDTQYF. CDR3 nucleotide sequence: TGTGCCAGTAGTATAGTCGGGACAGGGGGCCCAGATACGCAGTATTTT.

The chain couples TRBV7-3 to TRBJ2-3; D ambiguous. The ends were cut back, 5 bases at V and 0 bases at J, with 12 bases in the middle. The CDR3 is 15 amino acids. CDR1 is SGHTA, CDR2 FQGTGA, per germline. CDR3 sequence (DNA): TGTGCCAGCAGCATAGACACTTCTAGCACAGATACGCAGTATTTT. This sequence encodes CASSIDTSSTDTQYF. The full variable domain, with the rest looked up from reference TRBV7-3 and TRBJ2-3, is GAGVSQTPSNKVTEKGKYVELRCDPISGHTALYWYRQSLGQGPEFLIYFQGTGAADDSGLPNDRFFAVRPEGSVSTLKIQRTERGDSAVYLCASSIDTSSTDTQYFGPGTRLTVL.

This sequence joins TRBV27 and TRBJ1-2; 8 nucleotides align to TRBD1. There are 16 residues in the CDR3. With 4 bases clipped from V and 5 bases from J, the junction kept 12 bases outside the gene matches. Germline loops: CDR1 MNHEY, CDR2 SMNVEV (reference sequence). This chain's CDR3 is CASSSGQGSSAYGYTF. DNA for the CDR3: TGTGCCAGCAGTTCAGGACAGGGAAGTTCAGCGTATGGCTACACCTTC.

The V call is TRBV18, the J call TRBJ1-2; 7 nucleotides align to TRBD1. The CDR3 consists of 16 residues. The germline V gene has CDR1 KGHSH and CDR2 LQKENI. Trimming cost V 3 bases and J 4 bases; bases outside gene matches: 11. CDR3 nucleotide sequence: TGTGCCAGCTCACCTTCAGGGGGAATCGGGATCTATGGCTACACCTTC. This sequence encodes CASSPSGGIGIYGYTF.

This chain joins TRBV7-9 and TRBJ2-1; 9 bases align to TRBD2. V lost 8 bases, J lost 8 bases, and 7 bases stayed unmatched. The germline V gene has CDR1 SEHNR and CDR2 FQNEAQ (reference sequence). The CDR3 contains 13 residues. The CDR3 protein is CASAAGGHYEQFF. In DNA form, the CDR3 reads TGTGCCAGCGCTGCGGGGGGGCATTATGAGCAGTTCTTC. Supplemented by reference TRBV7-9 and TRBJ2-1, the full variable domain reads DTGVSQNPRHKITKRGQNVTFRCDPISEHNRLYWYRQTLGQGPEFLTYFQNEAQLEKSRLLSDRFSAERPKGSFSTLEIQRTEQGDSAMYLCASAAGGHYEQFFGPGTRLTVL.

The chain links TRBV4-1 to TRBJ1-1; 8 bases fit TRBD1. Trimming at V came to 3 bases and at J to 6 bases, leaving 6 bases not matched to a gene. Germline values: CDR1 MGHRA, CDR2 YSYEKL. This CDR3 is built from 14 residues. The CDR3 DNA follows: TGCGCCAGCAGCCAGGACAGGGTGAATGCTGAAGCTTTCTTT. It is translated as CASSQDRVNAEAFF.

The chain recombines TRBV5-1 with TRBJ2-6; weak D call: TRBD1 (5 bases). V was clipped by 3 bases and J by 1 base, with 17 bases between them. The germline CDR1 and CDR2 sequences are SGHRS and YFSETQ. The CDR3 totals 18 residues. CDR3 sequence (DNA): TGCGCCAGCAGCTGGGGCTTCCACGGACAATCTGGGGCCAACGTCCTGACTTTC. It yields the protein CASSWGFHGQSGANVLTF.

The chain couples TRBV10-3 to TRBJ1-4; D is uncertain. Trimming left V 4 bases short and J 3 bases short, with 9 bases between. The CDR3 is 14 residues long. The germline CDR1 and CDR2 sequences are ENHRY and SYGVKD. The CDR3 spells CAISAQASNEKLFF. In nucleotides, the CDR3 is TGTGCCATCAGTGCCCAGGCCTCTAATGAAAAACTGTTTTTT.

On this clone itself: Within the sample, other DNA sequences also encode this same CDR3. V is TRBV4-2 and J is TRBJ1-5; possibly TRBD1 for D (5 bases). V was shortened by 0 bases and J by 5 bases, with 5 bases between the two germline ends. The CDR3 has 13 residues. Germline CDR1 LGHNA, CDR2 YNFKEQ. CDR3 region: CASSQEGHQPQHF. CDR3 DNA sequence: TGTGCCAGCAGCCAAGAGGGGCATCAGCCCCAGCATTTT.

This chain connects TRBV9 to TRBJ1-2; D call uncertain. V lost 5 bases to trimming and J lost 6 bases, with 8 bases between them. This CDR3 comprises 11 residues. Germline V gene sequence: CDR1 SGDLS, CDR2 YYNGEE. The CDR3 sequence: CASSDSHGYTF. CDR3 nucleotide sequence: TGTGCCAGCAGTGACTCCCATGGCTACACCTTC.

The chain is built from TRBV2 and TRBJ1-6; D is unclear. V shed 4 bases and J shed 14 bases, with 15 bases lying between them. This CDR3 comprises 13 residues. CDR1 SNHLY and CDR2 FYNNEI come from the germline V gene. The CDR3 DNA reads as TGTGCCAGCAGTGCCGGGCTCCGGGAAGCCCTCCACTTT. Amino acid sequence: CASSAGLREALHF.

V gene TRBV9 combines with J gene TRBJ1-2; weak D call: TRBD1 (5 bases). CDR1 and CDR2 from the germline V gene are SGDLS and YYNGEE. Between the trimmed V and J ends, which lost 0 bases and 8 bases, there was a span of 14 bases. The CDR3 loop spans 14 amino acids. The CDR3 protein is CASSVEDWEGGYTF. The CDR3, as DNA: TGTGCCAGCAGCGTAGAGGACTGGGAGGGGGGCTACACCTTC.

This chain joins TRBV7-2 and TRBJ1-5; 9 nucleotides agree with TRBD1. The germline CDR1 and CDR2 sequences are SGHTA and FQGNSA. The V and J ends lost 5 bases and 5 bases, in that order; junction bases with no gene match: 10. There are 16 residues in the CDR3. The CDR3 nucleotides read TGTGCCAGCAGCACGACTACAGGGGGCTCGCATCAGCCCCAGCATTTT. Translated, it gives CASSTTTGGSHQPQHF.

This clone was counted a single time. V gene TRBV6-6 combines with J gene TRBJ1-2, with TRBD1 identical over 8 bases. Germline V gene data show CDR1 as MNHNY and CDR2 as SVGAGI (reference sequence). The V gene end was trimmed by 2 bases and the J gene end by 5 bases; junction bases not matched to a gene: 7. This CDR3 contains 15 residues. The CDR3 spells CASSYLGQGRYGYTF. The CDR3 coding sequence is TGTGCCAGCAGTTACCTAGGACAGGGCCGATATGGCTACACCTTC.

The chain is built from TRBV18 and TRBJ1-1; unclear D gene. Per germline, CDR1 KGHSH and CDR2 LQKENI. Trimming shortened V by 3 bases and J by 4 bases, and 15 bases separated the two germline ends. The CDR3 length is 15 residues. The CDR3 DNA reads TGTGCCAGCTCACCGCGGGCTCCCTGGCGCACTGAAGCTTTCTTT. Residues: CASSPRAPWRTEAFF.